Below, 30 T cell receptor beta chains from the same sample are listed, as sequenced in a study of T cell changes during pregnancy in multiple sclerosis. Some clones are missing from TCRdb's copy, which holds only in-frame ones; the method was immunoSEQ multiplex PCR. The sample holds some 97,000 clones, approximately 94% seen once. This specimen consisted of peripheral blood, obtained in the second trimester of pregnancy. The source of these receptors is a female donor with multiple sclerosis, enrolled in a pregnancy study.

The table lists this clone with a few counts. The chain has TRBV30 and TRBJ1-5; D not certain. The CDR3 runs 13 residues. Trimming removed 7 bases at V and 6 bases at J, with 16 bases between. Germline CDR1 and CDR2: GTSNPN and SVGIG (reference sequence). Here the CDR3 reads CALASVAGQPQHF. In nucleotides, the CDR3 is TGTGCCTTGGCATCGGTAGCTGGTCAGCCCCAGCATTTT.

CDR3 in DNA: TGTGCCAGCAGTGCTTACAGTTACTTAGAGACCCAGTACTTC. Amino acid sequence: CASSAYSYLETQYF. The chain carries TRBV2 and TRBJ2-5; no clear D. CDR1 and CDR2 from the germline V gene are SNHLY and FYNNEI. The CDR3 sequence is 14 residues long. V lost 4 bases and J 4 bases, leaving 13 bases between the germline ends.

This chain connects TRBV6-1 to TRBJ1-4; D perhaps matches TRBD1 (6 bases). The V and J ends lost 3 bases and 8 bases respectively, with 13 bases between them. This CDR3 region has 14 residues. Germline assignment: CDR1 MNHNS and CDR2 SASEGT. CDR3 nucleotide sequence: TGTGCCAGCAGTGACCCGTCGAGGGGGGAAAAACTGTTTTTT. Amino acids: CASSDPSRGEKLFF.

The J gene is TRBJ1-1, the V gene TRBV4-1; weak D call: TRBD1 (6 bases). Germline assignment: CDR1 MGHRA and CDR2 YSYEKL. The CDR3 has 15 amino acids. V shed 0 bases and J shed 1 base, with 9 bases lying between them. As DNA, the CDR3 is TGCGCCAGCAGCCAAGAGGGGGCGGGGAACACTGAAGCTTTCTTT. Translating gives CASSQEGAGNTEAFF.

The rearrangement joins TRBV28 to TRBJ1-4; 7 nucleotides align to TRBD1. The junction had 4 bases not matched to a gene; V was cut back by 2 bases and J by 7 bases. The CDR3 consists of 14 residues. Germline CDR1 MDHEN, CDR2 SYDVKM. The CDR3 bases are TGTGCCAGCAGTTTAGGAGGGGGCGGTGAAAAACTGTTTTTT. It translates to CASSLGGGGEKLFF.

The rearrangement links TRBV15 to TRBJ2-5, with D possibly TRBD1 on 6 matching bases. Trimming took off 3 bases at V and 5 bases at J, with 13 bases between the two ends. Germline assignment: CDR1 LNHNV and CDR2 YYDKDF (reference sequence). The CDR3 consists of 14 residues. This CDR3 is CATSSFQGMETQYF. For the CDR3, the DNA is TGTGCCACCAGCAGCTTTCAGGGGATGGAGACCCAGTACTTC.

The rearrangement uses TRBV19 and TRBJ2-3; 7 bases are a match to TRBD2. The germline V gene encodes CDR1 LNHDA and CDR2 SQIVND (reference sequence). The CDR3 consists of 15 residues. V shed 6 bases, J shed 4 bases, and the junction held 10 bases outside the gene matches. The CDR3 loop reads CASSEPPGLSDTQYF. CDR3 DNA: TGTGCCAGTAGCGAACCTCCGGGACTATCAGATACGCAGTATTTT. The whole variable domain, filled in from reference TRBV19 and TRBJ2-3, reads DGGITQSPKYLFRKEGQNVTLSCEQNLNHDAMYWYRQDPGQGLRLIYYSQIVNDFQKGDIAEGYSVSREKKESFPLTVTSAQKNPTAFYLCASSEPPGLSDTQYFGPGTRLTVL.

The chain is built from TRBV7-9 and TRBJ2-5; D is unclear. V was trimmed by 1 base and J by 1 base, leaving 4 bases between them. The CDR3 has 13 residues. Germline lookup yields CDR1 SEHNR and CDR2 FQNEAQ (reference sequence). As DNA, the CDR3 is TGTGCCAGCAGCTTAGATAGCCAAGAGACCCAGTACTTC. Amino acids: CASSLDSQETQYF.

The chain combines TRBV10-3 with TRBJ1-1, with 7 bases aligning to TRBD1. Trimming removed 10 bases from V and 3 bases from J; junction bases left unmatched: 8. The germline V gene has CDR1 ENHRY and CDR2 SYGVKD. There are 13 residues in the CDR3. The CDR3, as DNA: TGTGCCACCACAGGGGCCGGGGACACTGAAGCTTTCTTT. Amino acids: CATTGAGDTEAFF.

This sequence joins TRBV14 and TRBJ2-7; perhaps TRBD1 as D (5 bases). CDR3 size: 16 residues. Germline CDR1 and CDR2: SGHDN and FVKESK. V was cut by 3 bases and J by 2 bases, with 17 bases left in between. Here the CDR3 reads CASSQDQGSRAYEQYF. The DNA for the CDR3 is TGTGCCAGCAGCCAGGACCAGGGCAGTCGAGCCTACGAGCAGTACTTC.

Here the CDR3 reads CASSLERHSGLNEQFF. Here the CDR3 DNA reads TGTGCCAGCAGCTTAGAACGGCACAGCGGGCTGAATGAGCAGTTCTTC. The gene calls are TRBV11-1 and TRBJ2-1, with D possibly TRBD2 on 6 matching bases. This CDR3 contains 16 residues. CDR1 is SGHAT, CDR2 FQDESV, per germline (reference sequence). Trimming pared 1 base from V and 7 bases from J, leaving 17 bases between.

CDR3 sequence reads: CASSPFSGSTDTQYF. The CDR3 DNA follows: TGTGCCAGCAGCCCCTTTAGCGGGAGTACAGATACGCAGTATTTT. V is TRBV6-6 and J is TRBJ2-3, with 9 positions matching TRBD2. This CDR3 spans 15 amino acids. In germline, CDR1 is MNHNY, CDR2 SVGAGI (reference sequence). Trimming removed 6 bases from V and 3 bases from J; junction bases left unmatched: 7.

The chain carries TRBV7-9 and TRBJ1-2; 8 bases are shared with TRBD1. CDR3 length: 16 amino acids. The germline gives CDR1 SEHNR, CDR2 FQNEAQ (reference sequence). Germline trimming cut 6 bases from V and 2 bases from J; bases unmatched to any gene: 11. The CDR3 DNA follows: TGTGCCAGCAGACGCCGCACAGGGGGGGGAAACTATGGCTACACCTTC. Translated: CASRRRTGGGNYGYTF.

The chain couples TRBV18 to TRBJ2-7; D is uncertain. Germline V CDR1 and CDR2: KGHSH, LQKENI. The CDR3 spans 12 residues. The V end lost 2 bases, the J end lost 6 bases, and 8 bases lay between the germline ends. CDR3 sequence (DNA): TGTGCCAGCTCACCAGGTGAGCCCGAGCAGTACTTC. Translated, it gives CASSPGEPEQYF.

This chain connects TRBV4-2 to TRBJ2-1; 9 bases map to TRBD1. V lost 3 bases, J lost 7 bases, and 10 bases stayed unmatched. The CDR3 is 16 amino acids. Per germline, CDR1 LGHNA and CDR2 YNFKEQ. The CDR3 DNA reads TGTGCCAGCAGCCATGCAGGGACAGGGTCGAATAATGAGCAGTTCTTC. Encoded protein: CASSHAGTGSNNEQFF.

This clone turned up a few times. The chain has TRBV30 and TRBJ1-5, with D maybe TRBD1 (5 bases). From germline, CDR1 is GTSNPN and CDR2 SVGIG (reference sequence). CDR3 size: 13 residues. The V end lost 2 bases, the J end lost 3 bases, and 8 bases lay between the germline ends. The CDR3 loop is CAWSSGYNQPQHF. As DNA, the CDR3 is TGTGCCTGGAGTTCAGGGTACAATCAGCCCCAGCATTTT.

The rearrangement links TRBV5-8 to TRBJ2-3, with 9 positions matching TRBD2. Per the germline V gene, CDR1 is SGHTS and CDR2 is YDEGEE. V was pared by 2 bases and J by 2 bases, with 3 bases of the junction left unmatched. The CDR3 sequence is 15 residues long. CDR3 DNA: TGTGCCAGCAGCTTAGCGGGGGGAACCACAGATACGCAGTATTTT. Protein: CASSLAGGTTDTQYF. Full variable domain (remainder filled in from reference TRBV5-8 and TRBJ2-3): EAGVTQSPTHLIKTRGQQATLRCSPISGHTSVYWYQQALGLGLQFLLWYDEGEERNRGNFPPRFSGRQFPNYSSELNVNALELEDSALYLCASSLAGGTTDTQYFGPGTRLTVL.

CDR3 amino acids: CASSLRASGGTEAFF. The CDR3 coding sequence is TGCGCCAGCAGCTTGCGGGCATCTGGGGGGACTGAAGCTTTCTTT. This chain uses TRBV5-1 with TRBJ1-1, with a tentative D call TRBD1 (5 bases). The CDR3 is 15 amino acids. Trimming removed 1 base from V and 5 bases from J, with 15 bases in between. CDR1 is SGHRS and CDR2 is YFSETQ in the germline V gene.

The genes are TRBV27 and TRBJ2-7, with TRBD1 matching 7 bases. This CDR3 comprises 16 residues. V gave up 0 bases and J gave up 3 bases; unmatched junction bases: 8. Germline-derived CDR1 and CDR2 are MNHEY and SMNVEV (reference sequence). CDR3 in amino acids: CASSLSLADRIYEQYF. The CDR3 coding sequence is TGTGCCAGCAGTTTATCGTTGGCGGACAGGATCTACGAGCAGTACTTC.

This chain links TRBV7-6 with TRBJ2-1, with 13 nucleotides matching TRBD2. Germline lookup yields CDR1 SGHVS and CDR2 FNYEAQ. The J segment lost 10 bases and the V segment lost 5 bases, leaving 5 bases of the junction unmatched. CDR3 size: 14 residues. The CDR3 loop reads CASSHRLAGGEQFF. The CDR3 DNA is TGTGCCAGCAGCCACAGACTAGCGGGAGGCGAGCAGTTCTTC.

The DNA of the CDR3 is TGTGCCAGTAGTAAGCCACCCCTGAACACCGGGGAGCTGTTTTTT. Its protein is CASSKPPLNTGELFF. This chain uses TRBV19 with TRBJ2-2, with no clear D. Trimming left V 4 bases short and J 1 base short, with 10 bases between. The germline gives CDR1 LNHDA, CDR2 SQIVND (reference sequence). The CDR3 is made up of 15 amino acids. The full variable domain, completed using reference TRBV19 and TRBJ2-2, is DGGITQSPKYLFRKEGQNVTLSCEQNLNHDAMYWYRQDPGQGLRLIYYSQIVNDFQKGDIAEGYSVSREKKESFPLTVTSAQKNPTAFYLCASSKPPLNTGELFFGEGSRLTVL.

The rearrangement links TRBV9 to TRBJ2-6; 11 bases line up with TRBD2. Germline CDR1 reads SGDLS; CDR2 reads YYNGEE. This CDR3 has 18 amino acids. V trimming: 0 bases; J trimming: 1 base; junction bases outside the gene matches: 3. This chain's CDR3 is CASSVELAGGSGANVLTF. CDR3 coding DNA: TGTGCCAGCAGCGTAGAGCTAGCGGGGGGATCTGGGGCCAACGTCCTGACTTTC.

The chain has TRBV28 and TRBJ2-7, with TRBD1 as a possible D gene (6 bases). This CDR3 has 17 residues. Per germline, CDR1 MDHEN and CDR2 SYDVKM. Between the trimmed V and J ends, which lost 3 bases and 3 bases, there was a span of 21 bases. Written as DNA, the CDR3 is TGTGCCAGCAGTTTTCAAGACTTCCGGGACAACCTCTACGAGCAGTACTTC. Translating gives CASSFQDFRDNLYEQYF.

The V gene is TRBV19, the J gene TRBJ2-1; 10 bases are a match to TRBD1. Unmatched junction bases numbered 7, after V lost 9 bases and J lost 8 bases. This CDR3 has 13 amino acids. The germline CDR1 and CDR2 sequences are LNHDA and SQIVND (reference sequence). CDR3 DNA sequence: TGTGCCAGCCTAGGACAGGGGGGTTATGAGCAGTTCTTC. Translated, it gives CASLGQGGYEQFF. The full variable domain, its missing parts supplied by reference TRBV19 and TRBJ2-1, is DGGITQSPKYLFRKEGQNVTLSCEQNLNHDAMYWYRQDPGQGLRLIYYSQIVNDFQKGDIAEGYSVSREKKESFPLTVTSAQKNPTAFYLCASLGQGGYEQFFGPGTRLTVL.

J is TRBJ2-1 and V is TRBV30, with 9 bases that match TRBD1. The CDR3 runs to 15 residues. Germline assignment: CDR1 GTSNPN and CDR2 SVGIG (reference sequence). Trimming removed 2 bases from V and 7 bases from J; junction bases left unmatched: 9. This CDR3 reads CAWSTPRTGDNEQFF. CDR3 DNA sequence: TGTGCCTGGAGTACGCCCAGGACAGGGGATAATGAGCAGTTCTTC. Combining the CDR3 with reference TRBV30 and TRBJ2-1 gives the whole variable domain SQTIHQWPATLVQPVGSPLSLECTVEGTSNPNLYWYRQAAGRGLQLLFYSVGIGQISSEVPQNLSASRPQDRQFILSSKKLLLSDSGFYLCAWSTPRTGDNEQFFGPGTRLTVL.

The chain joins TRBV29-1 to TRBJ1-1; TRBD1 agrees at 10 bases. The V and J ends lost 8 bases and 1 base, in that order; junction bases with no gene match: 4. CDR1 and CDR2 (germline): SQVTM, ANQGSEA. The CDR3 contains 13 residues. Here the CDR3 reads CSSGTGANTEAFF. The DNA for the CDR3 is TGCAGCTCAGGGACAGGGGCGAACACTGAAGCTTTCTTT. Together with reference TRBV29-1 and TRBJ1-1, the CDR3 gives the full variable domain: SAVISQKPSRDICQRGTSLTIQCQVDSQVTMMFWYRQQPGQSLTLIATANQGSEATYESGFVIDKFPISRPNLTFSTLTVSNMSPEDSSIYLCSSGTGANTEAFFGQGTRLTVV.

This clone was detected a few times. Since the CDR3 does not end with the conserved phenylalanine or tryptophan, this likely comes from a read error. The DNA is left out, because the CDR3 cannot be placed on it with certainty; the CDR3 is given as TCRdb lists it. This chain uses TRBV7-9 with TRBJ2-7; no DNA check was done on the table's D call, TRBD2. CDR1 and CDR2 from the germline V gene are SEHNR and FQNEAQ (reference sequence). The CDR3 is 15 amino acids in total, end residues counted. The CDR3 spells CASSLSAPWTSHPTL.

The rearrangement links TRBV30 to TRBJ2-3, with TRBD2 as a possible D gene (6 bases). CDR1 and CDR2 from the germline V gene are GTSNPN and SVGIG (reference sequence). The CDR3 loop spans 13 amino acids. V was shortened by 4 bases and J by 4 bases, with 12 bases between the two germline ends. This chain's CDR3 is CAWNRGGPDTQYF. The CDR3 DNA follows: TGTGCCTGGAACCGGGGAGGACCAGATACGCAGTATTTT.

This clone was detected only once. The V call is TRBV28, the J call TRBJ1-2, with 7 nucleotides matching TRBD1. CDR3 length: 15 residues. With 6 bases clipped from V and 6 bases from J, the junction kept 13 bases outside the gene matches. The germline V gene encodes CDR1 MDHEN and CDR2 SYDVKM. Written as DNA, the CDR3 is TGTGCCAGCAGCCCCCACCGGGAGGGGGCGCATGGCTACACCTTC. Translating gives CASSPHREGAHGYTF.

This clone was recorded once. This chain uses TRBV18 with TRBJ2-7; D ambiguous. The germline gives CDR1 KGHSH, CDR2 LQKENI. Between the trimmed V and J ends, which lost 6 bases and 0 bases, there was a span of 6 bases. The CDR3 is 12 residues long. The CDR3, as DNA: TGTGCCAGCTCTCTTAGCTCCTACGAGCAGTACTTC. Translated: CASSLSSYEQYF.